This entry lists 11 T cell receptor beta chains sequenced from one sample in a study of control samples from healthy donors and cancer patients. Some clones are missing from TCRdb's copy, which holds only in-frame ones; the method was immunoSEQ multiplex PCR. This repertoire shows about 180,000 clones, more than 80% found once; its top ten account for just over 1.4%. The sample taken for sequencing was blood. These receptors were obtained from a man under 40 in good health.

V is TRBV7-2 and J is TRBJ1-1, with a possible D match to TRBD1 (5 bases). This CDR3 is built from 13 residues. V was shortened by 5 bases and J by 5 bases, with 12 bases between the two germline ends. Germline V gene sequence: CDR1 SGHTA, CDR2 FQGNSA. The CDR3 sequence: CASSNPYRTEAFF. The DNA for the CDR3 is TGTGCCAGCAGCAACCCATACAGGACTGAAGCTTTCTTT.

This chain links TRBV7-8 with TRBJ1-6; D possibly corresponds to TRBD1 (5 bases). V was clipped by 5 bases and J by 10 bases, with 18 bases between them. Germline CDR1 is SGHVS and CDR2 is FQNEAQ. This CDR3 has 15 amino acids. The CDR3 DNA reads TGTGCCAGCAGCATGAGGGACGGACGGGAATCACCCCTCCACTTT. This gives the protein CASSMRDGRESPLHF.

This sequence joins TRBV19 and TRBJ2-5; 8 positions match TRBD2. Germline CDR1 is LNHDA and CDR2 is SQIVND (reference sequence). The V segment lost 5 bases and the J segment 1 base; nucleotides outside the gene matches: 9. CDR3 size: 16 residues. The CDR3 coding sequence is TGTGCCAGTAGTCCTGAGCGGGGGTTATCCCAAGAGACCCAGTACTTC. Amino acid sequence: CASSPERGLSQETQYF.

Concerning this clone itself: Different DNA sequences within this sample yield the same CDR3. The CDR3 nucleotides are TGTGCCAGCAGCCCGGGGTGGAGGGGGTACGAGCAGTACTTC. This codes for CASSPGWRGYEQYF. V and J are TRBV9 and TRBJ2-7; either TRBD1 or TRBD2 may supply D (6 bases each). The CDR3 is 14 residues long. V was cut by 4 bases and J by 4 bases, with 15 bases left in between. CDR1 SGDLS and CDR2 YYNGEE come from the germline V gene.

The chain joins TRBV7-8 to TRBJ2-5, with D unclear. The V end was cut by 3 bases, the J end by 5 bases, with 7 bases between. The CDR3 extends over 12 amino acids. CDR1 SGHVS and CDR2 FQNEAQ come from the germline V gene. The CDR3 loop reads CASSFAIETQYF. In nucleotides, the CDR3 is TGTGCCAGCAGCTTCGCTATCGAGACCCAGTACTTC. The full variable domain, in which reference TRBV7-8 and TRBJ2-5 provide the parts outside the CDR3, is GAGVSQSPRYKVAKRGQDVALRCDPISGHVSLFWYQQALGQGPEFLTYFQNEAQLDKSGLPSDRFFAERPEGSVSTLKIQRTQQEDSAVYLCASSFAIETQYFGPGTRLLVL.

This rearrangement joins TRBV19 to TRBJ2-1, with D maybe TRBD1 (7 bases). Trimming removed 5 bases from V and 3 bases from J, with 11 bases in between. There are 14 residues in the CDR3. CDR1 and CDR2 from the germline V gene are LNHDA and SQIVND (reference sequence). For the CDR3, the DNA is TGTGCCAGTAGTGCGGGACAGATCTACAATGAGCAGTTCTTC. Translating it yields CASSAGQIYNEQFF.

The V and J genes are TRBV9 and TRBJ2-7, with D perhaps matching TRBD1 (5 bases). The CDR3 sequence is 15 residues long. Germline V CDR1 and CDR2: SGDLS, YYNGEE. Trimming removed 0 bases from V and 3 bases from J, with 13 bases in between. The CDR3 nucleotides read TGTGCCAGCAGCGTAGCGGACAACGCCCTCTACGAGCAGTACTTC. Translating gives CASSVADNALYEQYF.

This clone has a single count. The J gene is TRBJ2-5, the V gene TRBV7-6; perhaps TRBD1 as D (6 bases). Trimming left V 5 bases short and J 1 base short, with 8 bases between. The CDR3 totals 13 residues. Per germline, CDR1 SGHVS and CDR2 FNYEAQ. In DNA form, the CDR3 reads TGTGCCAGCAGCCGGGACACCCAAGAGACCCAGTACTTC. Residues: CASSRDTQETQYF.

The chain carries TRBV9 and TRBJ2-6; D is ambiguous. Trimming removed 7 bases at V and 1 base at J, with 12 bases between. CDR3 length: 15 amino acids. Germline CDR1 and CDR2: SGDLS and YYNGEE. CDR3 nucleotides: TGTGCCAGCGGAAATATGGGATCTGGGGCCAACGTCCTGACTTTC. Its translation is CASGNMGSGANVLTF.

This sequence joins TRBV28 and TRBJ1-3, with a possible D match to TRBD1 (6 bases). The CDR3 sequence is 18 residues long. The germline gives CDR1 MDHEN, CDR2 SYDVKM. The V end lost 5 bases, the J end lost 2 bases, and 22 bases lay between the germline ends. For the CDR3, the DNA is TGTGCCAGCAGTCTAGGGGCCCCACAGGGTCTCGCTGGAAACACCATATATTTT. Translating it yields CASSLGAPQGLAGNTIYF.

The chain couples TRBV5-4 to TRBJ2-1; 8 bases are a match to TRBD2. The CDR3 is 16 amino acids. The ends lost 3 bases at V and 7 bases at J; junction bases unmatched: 12. Germline V gives CDR1 SGHNT, CDR2 YYREEE (reference sequence). This CDR3 is CASSYSGLARGNEQFF. The CDR3 bases are TGTGCCAGCAGCTATTCCGGACTAGCAAGAGGGAATGAGCAGTTCTTC.